This passage covers 13 T cell receptor beta chains from one sample sequenced in a study of shared clonotypes between healthy human individuals. Using immunoSEQ multiplex PCR, the repertoire was profiled, and TCRdb retains in-frame clones only, with some absent. The repertoire holds roughly 520,000 clones, 95% to 96% seen once, with approximately 0.06% in the top ten. The sample comprised naive CD4+ T cells sorted from blood. The subset: CD45RA+ positively selected. These receptors were obtained from a woman in her twenties or thirties in good health.

V gene TRBV20-1 combines with J gene TRBJ2-5; D is unclear. The end of the DNA is better explained by TRBJ2-7, so the J call may be wrong. This CDR3 has 11 residues. Per the germline V gene, CDR1 is DFQATT and CDR2 is SNEGSKA (reference sequence). The CDR3 DNA sequence: TGCAGTGCTCGCTACACAGTCGAGCAGTACTTC. Its protein product is CSARYTVEQYF.

The rearrangement joins TRBV19 to TRBJ1-2; 7 bases match TRBD1. Germline V gene data show CDR1 as LNHDA and CDR2 as SQIVND (reference sequence). The junction had 7 bases not matched to a gene; V was cut back by 4 bases and J by 5 bases. The CDR3 runs 14 residues. CDR3: CASSTDRLQYGYTF. The CDR3, as DNA: TGTGCCAGTAGTACGGACAGGCTCCAGTATGGCTACACCTTC.

This chain uses TRBV2 with TRBJ2-2; D is uncertain. CDR1 and CDR2 (germline): SNHLY, FYNNEI. Trimming took off 3 bases at V and 6 bases at J, with 8 bases between the two ends. The CDR3 spans 13 residues. CDR3 in amino acids: CASSEAGSGELFF. For the CDR3, the DNA is TGTGCCAGCAGTGAGGCCGGGTCCGGGGAGCTGTTTTTT.

The gene calls are TRBV29-1 and TRBJ1-1; D may be TRBD1 (5 bases). The length of the CDR3 is 15 residues. Germline V gene lookup returns CDR1 SQVTM and CDR2 ANQGSEA. Trimming took off 4 bases at V and 5 bases at J, with 20 bases between the two ends. CDR3 sequence (DNA): TGCAGCGTTGGTTACGGGACGGCTGGGAGAACTGAAGCTTTCTTT. Translating it yields CSVGYGTAGRTEAFF.

V is TRBV14 and J is TRBJ2-2; 9 positions match TRBD2. V shed 3 bases and J 2 bases; nucleotides not matched to a gene: 7. CDR1 is SGHDN, CDR2 FVKESK, per germline. The CDR3 consists of 17 residues. Here the CDR3 reads CASSHLTGTSNTGELFF. Here the CDR3 DNA reads TGTGCCAGCAGCCATTTAACCGGGACTAGCAACACCGGGGAGCTGTTTTTT.

The V gene is TRBV15, the J gene TRBJ2-5; D could derive from TRBD1 or TRBD2 (7 bases each). Germline V gene sequence: CDR1 LNHNV, CDR2 YYDKDF (reference sequence). The V end lost 3 bases, the J end lost 7 bases, and 18 bases lay between the germline ends. The CDR3 consists of 15 residues. CDR3 protein: CATSRGGTALGTQYF. DNA for the CDR3: TGTGCCACCAGCAGGGGGGGGACAGCCTTGGGGACCCAGTACTTC.

In this sample, this clone turned up once. The chain links TRBV11-2 to TRBJ2-3, with TRBD1 as a possible D gene (5 bases). V lost 0 bases and J 10 bases, leaving 17 bases between the germline ends. In germline, CDR1 is SGHAT, CDR2 FQNNGV. The CDR3 extends over 15 amino acids. The CDR3 here is CASSLDKDNNFPQYF. The CDR3 nucleotides are TGTGCCAGCAGCTTAGATAAGGACAATAACTTTCCGCAGTATTTT.

Details on this clone: The same CDR3 also results from other DNA sequences found in this sample. V is TRBV28 and J is TRBJ1-1, with unresolved D. This CDR3 contains 13 residues. CDR1 and CDR2 (germline): MDHEN, SYDVKM. V gave up 2 bases and J gave up 0 bases, with 4 bases separating them. CDR3 region: CASSLPVNTEAFF. The CDR3 DNA sequence: TGTGCCAGCAGTTTACCTGTGAACACTGAAGCTTTCTTT.

The V call is TRBV6-6, the J call TRBJ1-4; 7 nucleotides agree with TRBD1. The CDR3 is 14 residues long. V was clipped by 10 bases and J by 3 bases; unmatched bases: 8. Germline lookup yields CDR1 MNHNY and CDR2 SVGAGI (reference sequence). In nucleotides, the CDR3 is TGTGCCACTGAGGGACAGCCATCTAATGAAAAACTGTTTTTT. This codes for CATEGQPSNEKLFF.

The V call is TRBV4-1, the J call TRBJ2-2; D gene ambiguous. Trimming pared 0 bases from V and 5 bases from J, leaving 13 bases between. CDR3 size: 16 residues. Looked up from germline, CDR1 is MGHRA and CDR2 is YSYEKL. The DNA for the CDR3 is TGCGCCAGCAGCCAAGATCGCTGGGAACGAACCGGGGAGCTGTTTTTT. Translation: CASSQDRWERTGELFF.

This chain connects TRBV4-2 to TRBJ1-4, with a weak D call TRBD1 (6 bases). The V end lost 2 bases, the J end lost 0 bases, and 7 bases lay between the germline ends. The CDR3 runs to 15 residues. CDR1 is LGHNA, CDR2 YNFKEQ, per germline. CDR3 sequence reads: CASSQNRATNEKLFF. The CDR3 DNA reads as TGTGCCAGCAGCCAAAACAGGGCAACTAATGAAAAACTGTTTTTT.

The V call is TRBV7-9, the J call TRBJ2-7; TRBD2 matches at 15 bases. This CDR3 is built from 15 residues. Unmatched junction bases numbered 2, after V lost 5 bases and J lost 3 bases. Germline-derived CDR1 and CDR2 are SEHNR and FQNEAQ (reference sequence). The CDR3 here is CASSRTSGRVYEQYF. Written as DNA, the CDR3 is TGTGCCAGCAGCAGGACTAGCGGGAGGGTCTACGAGCAGTACTTC.

The chain employs TRBV19 and TRBJ2-7; maybe TRBD2 (5 bases). The CDR3 length is 15 residues. The germline CDR1 and CDR2 sequences are LNHDA and SQIVND (reference sequence). The V and J ends lost 1 base and 1 base respectively, with 11 bases between them. Written as DNA, the CDR3 is TGTGCCAGTAGTATAGGCGGAGGCTATTCCTACGAGCAGTACTTC. Translation: CASSIGGGYSYEQYF.